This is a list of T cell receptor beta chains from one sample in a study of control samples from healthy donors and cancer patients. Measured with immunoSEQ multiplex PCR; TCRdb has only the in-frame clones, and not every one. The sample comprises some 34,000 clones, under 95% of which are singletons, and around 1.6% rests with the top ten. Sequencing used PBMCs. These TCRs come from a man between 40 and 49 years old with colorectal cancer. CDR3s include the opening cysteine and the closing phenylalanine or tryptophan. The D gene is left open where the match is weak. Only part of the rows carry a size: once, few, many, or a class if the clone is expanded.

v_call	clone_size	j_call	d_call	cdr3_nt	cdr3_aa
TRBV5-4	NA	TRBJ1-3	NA	TGTGCCAGCAGCTTGGGTAACAGGGTTGAAAACACCATATATTTT	CASSLGNRVENTIYF
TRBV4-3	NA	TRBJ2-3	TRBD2	TGCGCCAGCAGCCAAGGGACTAGCGGGGGCACAGATACGCAGTATTTT	CASSQGTSGGTDTQYF
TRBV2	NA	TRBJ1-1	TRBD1	TGTGCCAGCAGCGGACAGGGAGCTACTGAAGCTTTCTTT	CASSGQGATEAFF
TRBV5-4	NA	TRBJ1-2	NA	TGTGCCAGCAGCCGCGACAGCGCTAACTATGGCTACACCTTC	CASSRDSANYGYTF
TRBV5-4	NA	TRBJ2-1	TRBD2	TGTGCCAGCAGCTTGGGCTCCCGGGGGGGGCTCGATGAGCAGTTCTTC	CASSLGSRGGLDEQFF
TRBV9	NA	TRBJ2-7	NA	TGTGCCAGCAGCCCCCTGGGCAGGGCAGAAGAGCAGTACTTC	CASSPLGRAEEQYF
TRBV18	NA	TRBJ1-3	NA	TGTGCCAGCTCACCGGCAGGGACTGGAAACACCATATATTTT	CASSPAGTGNTIYF
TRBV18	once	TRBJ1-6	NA	TGTGCCAGCTCACCACCCGGGGATTCTTCACCCCTCCACTTT	CASSPPGDSSPLHF
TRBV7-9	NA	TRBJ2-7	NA	TGTGCCAGCAGCCCTAATTTGGGGGGTGGATCCTACGAGCAGTACTTC	CASSPNLGGGSYEQYF
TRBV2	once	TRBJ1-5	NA	TGTGCCAGCAGTGAAGAGGGTAATCAGCCCCAGCATTTT	CASSEEGNQPQHF
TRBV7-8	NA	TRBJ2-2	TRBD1	TGTGCCAGCAGCTTAAGGGGGCAGGGCGGCACCGGGGAGCTGTTTTTT	CASSLRGQGGTGELFF
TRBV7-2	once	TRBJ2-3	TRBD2	TGTGCCAGCAGCTTTGGTAGCGGGGGGGCAGATACGCAGTATTTT	CASSFGSGGADTQYF
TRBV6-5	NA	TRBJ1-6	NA	TGTGCCAGCAGTTACTTGGCGGGGATGGGTTCACCCCTCCACTTT	CASSYLAGMGSPLHF
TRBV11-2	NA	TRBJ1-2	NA	TGTGCCAGCAGCCTCGACCGGGAAGGTCTCACCTTC	CASSLDREGLTF
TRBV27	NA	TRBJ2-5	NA	TGTGCCAGCAGTTTTAGAGGGGCCCAAGGTCATAAGCGAGAGACCCAGTACTTC	CASSFRGAQGHKRETQYF
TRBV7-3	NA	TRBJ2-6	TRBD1	TGTGCCAGCAGCTCCCCGGGACAGGGTTCAACTGGGGCCAACGTCCTGACTTTC	CASSSPGQGSTGANVLTF
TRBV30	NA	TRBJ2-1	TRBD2	TGTGCCTGGGGCCCGGGGGGAAGAAATGAGCAGTTCTTC	CAWGPGGRNEQFF
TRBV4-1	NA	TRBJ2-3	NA	TGCGCCAGCAGCCAATTGACAGGTCACACGGGGGATACGCAGTATTTT	CASSQLTGHTGDTQYF
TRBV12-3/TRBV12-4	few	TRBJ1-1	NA	TGTGCCAGCAGTTTTTCCAGGGCTGAAGCTTTCTTT	CASSFSRAEAFF
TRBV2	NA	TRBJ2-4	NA	TGTGCCAGCAGTGAATTATTAGCTGCCAAAAACATTCAGTACTTC	CASSELLAAKNIQYF
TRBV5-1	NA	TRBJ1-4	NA	TGCGCCAGCAGCTCAGCCCTGAATTTACCTAATGAAAAACTGTTTTTT	CASSSALNLPNEKLFF
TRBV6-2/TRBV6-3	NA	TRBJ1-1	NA	TGTGCCAGCAGTTATTCGATGAACACTGAAGCTTTCTTT	CASSYSMNTEAFF
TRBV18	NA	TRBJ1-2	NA	TGTGCCAGCTCACCAAACAGCTCTTCTAACTATGGCTACACCTTC	CASSPNSSSNYGYTF
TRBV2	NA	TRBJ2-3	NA	TGTGCCAGCAGACGGCTGAGCACAGATACGCAGTATTTT	CASRRLSTDTQYF
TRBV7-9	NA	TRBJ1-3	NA	TGTGCCAGCAGCTTAGCTGGTGCCCCGGGGAGCATATATTTT	CASSLAGAPGSIYF
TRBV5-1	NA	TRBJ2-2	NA	TGCGCCAGCAGCTTGGATTCAACCGGGGAGCTGTTTTTT	CASSLDSTGELFF
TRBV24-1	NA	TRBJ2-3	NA	TGTGCCACCAGTGTCAAAAGCACAGATACGCAGTATTTT	CATSVKSTDTQYF
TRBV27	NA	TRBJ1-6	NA	TGTGCCAGCAGTTTATCTGGAGGTGGCACACGTAATTCACCCCTCCACTTT	CASSLSGGGTRNSPLHF
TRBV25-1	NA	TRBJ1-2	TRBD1	TGTGCCAGCGCTGACAGGGGAACGCGTGGCTACACCTTC	CASADRGTRGYTF
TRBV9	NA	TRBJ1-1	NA	TGTGCCAGCAGCGATGTGGGGGGTGTGAACACTGAAGCTTTCTTT	CASSDVGGVNTEAFF
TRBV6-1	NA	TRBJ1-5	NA	TGTGCCAGCAGTGACAGGCTCCGGCAGCCCCAGCATTTT	CASSDRLRQPQHF
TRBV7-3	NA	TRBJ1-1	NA	TGTGCCAGCAGCCCGCGGCTGGTGGATAACACTGAAGCTTTCTTT	CASSPRLVDNTEAFF
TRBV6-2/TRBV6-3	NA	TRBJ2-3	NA	TGTGCCAGCAGTTTAGCCGGGACCGTCACAGATACGCAGTATTTT	CASSLAGTVTDTQYF
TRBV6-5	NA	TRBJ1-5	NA	TGTGCCAGCAAGTCTGGGGGTCAGCCCCAGCATTTT	CASKSGGQPQHF
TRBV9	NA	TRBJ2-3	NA	TGTGCCAGCAGCATCCCCGTCCTGGCAGATGCTACGCAGTATTTT	CASSIPVLADATQYF
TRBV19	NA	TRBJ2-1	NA	TGTGCCAGCTTCGATCGCAGGGGTAGCTCCTACAATGAGCAGTTCTTC	CASFDRRGSSYNEQFF
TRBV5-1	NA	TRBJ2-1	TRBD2	TGCGCCAGCAGACCTCTAGCGGGGGGGCGGTCCAATGAGCAGTTCTTC	CASRPLAGGRSNEQFF
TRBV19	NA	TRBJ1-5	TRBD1	TGTGCCAGTGGTGGGACAGGGGGCCATCAGCCCCAGCATTTT	CASGGTGGHQPQHF
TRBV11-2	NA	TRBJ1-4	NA	TGTGCCAGCAGCTTAGTGGGGGGGCTCGGTAATGAAAAACTGTTTTTT	CASSLVGGLGNEKLFF
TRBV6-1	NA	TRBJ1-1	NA	TGTGCCAGCAGTGACGGATCGGGGAGAGGGGTGGACACTGAAGCTTTCTTT	CASSDGSGRGVDTEAFF
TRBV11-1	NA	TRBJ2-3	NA	TGTGCCAGCAGCTTCCCAATTGGGAACGTAAATGGGGCGCAGTATTTT	CASSFPIGNVNGAQYF
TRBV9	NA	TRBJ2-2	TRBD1	TGTGCCAGCAGCGTAGCTACAGGGGGCGGGGAGCTGTTTTTT	CASSVATGGGELFF
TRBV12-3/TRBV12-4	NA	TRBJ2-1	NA	TGTGCCAGCAGTTTCTTCAATGAGCAGTTCTTC	CASSFFNEQFF
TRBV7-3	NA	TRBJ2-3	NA	TGTGCCAGCAGCATATCCGGGACGTTGAACACAGATACGCAGTATTTT	CASSISGTLNTDTQYF
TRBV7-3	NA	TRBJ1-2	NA	TGTGCCAGCAGCTTCTCCCCACTATATGGCTACACCTTC	CASSFSPLYGYTF
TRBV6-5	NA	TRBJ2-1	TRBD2	TGTGCCAGCCTCAAGGGGACTAGCGGATACAATGAGCAGTTCTTC	CASLKGTSGYNEQFF
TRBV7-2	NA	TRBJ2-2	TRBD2	TGTGCCAGCAGCAGGACTAGCGGGGGCACGAACACCGGGGAGCTGTTTTTT	CASSRTSGGTNTGELFF
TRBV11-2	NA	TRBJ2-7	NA	TGTGCCAGCAGTTGGAGGGGGGACCATATTGATGAGCAGTACTTC	CASSWRGDHIDEQYF
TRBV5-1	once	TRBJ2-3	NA	TGCGCCAGCAGCCCAGGACAGAGTCCGGCAGATACGCAGTATTTT	CASSPGQSPADTQYF
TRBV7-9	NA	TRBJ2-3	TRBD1	TGTGCCAGCAGCTTCACGACAGGGGGCGCCGGAACAGATACGCAGTATTTT	CASSFTTGGAGTDTQYF
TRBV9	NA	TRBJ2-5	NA	TGTGCCAGCAGCGCCGAAGGGGGTAGCGGGTCCGTTTCAGGGACCCAGTACTTC	CASSAEGGSGSVSGTQYF